Listed below are T cell receptor beta chains from one sample, sequenced in a study of blood T cell repertoires in COVID-19. Assay used: immunoSEQ multiplex PCR; TCRdb lists only in-frame clones, some missing. The table lists 85,000 to 100,000 clones, 80% to 90% of them singletons. The sequenced sample was peripheral blood. The receptors stem from a man older than 75 with COVID-19, enrolled during active disease. Both conserved end residues are part of each CDR3. The order of the fields is clone size, D gene, J gene, V gene, CDR3 protein, CDR3 DNA. The D gene is left open where the match is weak. The size entry is marked missing in some rows and otherwise reads once, few, many or a size class.

size: .; D: TRBD1; J: TRBJ1-2; V: TRBV3-1/TRBV3-2; CDR3: CASSPRDRRRYGYTF; DNA: TGTGCCAGCAGCCCCCGGGACAGGCGACGCTATGGCTACACCTTC
size: .; D: TRBD2; J: TRBJ2-7; V: TRBV7-9; CDR3: CASSLVGTSGYEQYF; DNA: TGTGCCAGCAGCTTAGTAGGGACTAGCGGCTACGAGCAGTACTTC
size: .; D: .; J: TRBJ2-5; V: TRBV6-5; CDR3: CASSSPSARRGETQYF; DNA: TGTGCCAGCAGTTCCCCCTCGGCACGGCGGGGAGAGACCCAGTACTTC
size: .; D: TRBD2; J: TRBJ2-7; V: TRBV10-3; CDR3: CAITDLGRAHEQYF; DNA: TGTGCCATCACCGACCTAGGGAGGGCCCACGAGCAGTACTTC
size: .; D: TRBD2; J: TRBJ2-2; V: TRBV30; CDR3: CAWSSSGTAGELFF; DNA: TGTGCCTGGAGTTCTAGCGGGACGGCCGGGGAGCTGTTTTTT
size: .; D: .; J: TRBJ1-5; V: TRBV27; CDR3: CASSLFSGVSNQPQHF; DNA: TGTGCCAGCAGTTTATTTTCGGGGGTGAGCAATCAGCCCCAGCATTTT
size: once; D: .; J: TRBJ2-5; V: TRBV3-1/TRBV3-2; CDR3: CASSIMGTGHETQYF; DNA: TGTGCCAGCAGCATCATGGGTACAGGGCACGAGACCCAGTACTTC
size: .; D: TRBD2; J: TRBJ2-2; V: TRBV29-1; CDR3: CSVLKREGLTPTGELFF; DNA: TGCAGCGTCCTTAAACGGGAGGGCCTTACCCCCACCGGGGAGCTGTTTTTT
size: .; D: TRBD2; J: TRBJ2-1; V: TRBV7-2; CDR3: CASSLWASGGDEQFF; DNA: TGTGCCAGCAGCTTATGGGCTAGCGGGGGGGATGAGCAGTTCTTC
size: .; D: .; J: TRBJ2-1; V: TRBV27; CDR3: CASSSIGQYNEQFF; DNA: TGTGCCAGCAGTTCCATCGGACAGTACAATGAGCAGTTCTTC
size: .; D: .; J: TRBJ2-7; V: TRBV7-6; CDR3: CASSLREDYEQYF; DNA: TGTGCCAGCAGCTTGCGCGAGGACTACGAGCAGTACTTC
size: .; D: .; J: TRBJ1-5; V: TRBV7-9; CDR3: CASSQSTGSNQPQHF; DNA: TGTGCCAGCAGCCAATCCACAGGTAGCAATCAGCCCCAGCATTTT
size: .; D: .; J: TRBJ2-4; V: TRBV28; CDR3: CASSLYEKAKNIQYF; DNA: TGTGCCAGCAGTTTATACGAGAAGGCCAAAAACATTCAGTACTTC
size: .; D: .; J: TRBJ1-4; V: TRBV28; CDR3: CASSLANRIEKLFF; DNA: TGTGCCAGCAGTTTAGCCAACAGGATCGAAAAACTGTTTTTT
size: .; D: .; J: TRBJ1-1; V: TRBV6-5; CDR3: CASSYSIRVHTEAFF; DNA: TGTGCCAGCAGTTACTCCATCAGGGTGCACACTGAAGCTTTCTTT
size: once; D: TRBD1; J: TRBJ2-5; V: TRBV19; CDR3: CASSPTGVLETQYF; DNA: TGTGCCAGTAGCCCGACAGGGGTATTGGAGACCCAGTACTTC
size: .; D: .; J: TRBJ2-4; V: TRBV5-4; CDR3: CASSFRGTLAKNIQYF; DNA: TGTGCCAGCAGCTTCAGGGGTACCCTAGCCAAAAACATTCAGTACTTC
size: .; D: .; J: TRBJ2-5; V: TRBV5-4; CDR3: CASSRFGGSGSGETQYF; DNA: TGTGCCAGCAGCCGCTTTGGGGGATCGGGGAGCGGGGAGACCCAGTACTTC
size: once; D: .; J: TRBJ2-7; V: TRBV28; CDR3: CAGQSGSSYEQYF; DNA: TGTGCCGGACAGAGCGGAAGCTCCTACGAGCAGTACTTC
size: .; D: .; J: TRBJ1-3; V: TRBV18; CDR3: CASRREENTIYF; DNA: TGTGCCAGCCGACGGGAAGAAAACACCATATATTTT
size: .; D: TRBD1; J: TRBJ1-1; V: TRBV6-5; CDR3: CASAIDRGSSEAFF; DNA: TGTGCCAGCGCCATTGACAGGGGCAGCTCTGAAGCTTTCTTT
size: few; D: TRBD1; J: TRBJ1-2; V: TRBV5-4; CDR3: CASSLGTEYGYTF; DNA: TGTGCCAGCAGCCTCGGGACAGAATATGGCTACACCTTC
size: .; D: .; J: TRBJ1-2; V: TRBV11-2; CDR3: CASGGVGSNYGYTF; DNA: TGTGCCAGCGGGGGCGTAGGGTCTAACTATGGCTACACCTTC
size: once; D: TRBD1; J: TRBJ1-2; V: TRBV27; CDR3: CASSLPSGGGYTF; DNA: TGTGCCAGCAGTCTCCCCTCAGGGGGTGGCTACACCTTC
size: .; D: .; J: TRBJ2-1; V: TRBV27; CDR3: CASSSVYEQFF; DNA: TGTGCCAGCAGCTCTGTCTATGAGCAGTTCTTC
size: .; D: .; J: TRBJ1-1; V: TRBV28; CDR3: CASRDQGTTEAFF; DNA: TGTGCCAGCAGGGATCAGGGGACCACTGAAGCTTTCTTT
size: .; D: .; J: TRBJ2-3; V: TRBV30; CDR3: CAWRKFGRDQRIGTDTQYF; DNA: TGTGCCTGGAGGAAGTTCGGGCGGGACCAGAGAATAGGCACAGATACGCAGTATTTT
size: .; D: .; J: TRBJ2-3; V: TRBV10-1; CDR3: CASSDLNDPREGTDTQYF; DNA: TGCGCCAGCAGTGACCTTAATGACCCGAGGGAGGGCACAGATACGCAGTATTTT
size: .; D: .; J: TRBJ1-1; V: TRBV3-1/TRBV3-2; CDR3: CASSQDSGTEAFF; DNA: TGTGCCAGCAGCCAAGATAGTGGCACTGAAGCTTTCTTT
size: once; D: TRBD2; J: TRBJ2-7; V: TRBV4-2; CDR3: CASSQADSGGAYEQYF; DNA: TGTGCCAGCAGCCAAGCGGATAGCGGGGGGGCCTACGAGCAGTACTTC
size: .; D: .; J: TRBJ2-3; V: TRBV5-6; CDR3: CASSYQTGGGTDTQYF; DNA: TGTGCCAGCAGCTACCAAACAGGGGGGGGCACAGATACGCAGTATTTT
size: .; D: TRBD2; J: TRBJ2-7; V: TRBV7-9; CDR3: CASSSLGTTYEQYF; DNA: TGTGCCAGCAGCTCCCTAGGGACTACCTACGAGCAGTACTTC
size: .; D: .; J: TRBJ1-2; V: TRBV9; CDR3: CASSEGHGNIYGYTF; DNA: TGTGCCAGCAGCGAGGGACACGGCAATATCTATGGCTACACCTTC
size: few; D: .; J: TRBJ1-5; V: TRBV21-1; CDR3: CASSKGTGGDQPQHF; DNA: TGTGCCAGCAGCAAAGGGACAGGGGGCGATCAGCCCCAGCATTTT
size: .; D: .; J: TRBJ1-2; V: TRBV30; CDR3: CAWSVARGGGYTF; DNA: TGTGCCTGGAGTGTAGCCCGGGGTGGCGGCTACACCTTC
size: .; D: TRBD2; J: TRBJ2-7; V: TRBV19; CDR3: CASSIGGTSGRKNEQYF; DNA: TGTGCCAGTAGTATAGGAGGGACTAGCGGGAGGAAGAACGAGCAGTACTTC
size: .; D: .; J: TRBJ2-7; V: TRBV11-2; CDR3: CASSPIRGAGRKTYEQYF; DNA: TGTGCCAGCAGCCCAATCAGGGGCGCCGGAAGAAAGACTTACGAGCAGTACTTC
size: .; D: .; J: TRBJ1-5; V: TRBV12-3/TRBV12-4; CDR3: CASSPAGYQPQHF; DNA: TGTGCCAGCAGTCCCGCGGGGTATCAGCCCCAGCATTTT
size: .; D: TRBD1; J: TRBJ1-2; V: TRBV19; CDR3: CASSISGQGSYGYTF; DNA: TGTGCCAGTAGTATCTCGGGACAGGGATCTTATGGCTACACCTTC